Below, 9 T cell receptor beta chains from the same sample are listed, as sequenced in a study of response to subunit inactivated influenza vaccine (dated by TCRdb to 2017 to 2018). Library creation used RT-PCR. TCRdb records Illumina HiSeq 2500 as the sequencer. TCRdb took the public reads, trimmed them with fastp at Q25, ran MiXCR for clone calling and kept in-frame beta chains. Under each unique CDR3 protein, matching rows form one entry showing the most common genes and DNA. The sample data list 430,000 or so distinct CDR3 sequences, and approximately 11% of these were observed just once. Clones ranked in the top ten supply approximately 12% of the sample. The time point tag for this specimen amounts to: 40 to 45 days after influenza vaccine administration. Sequencing was performed on PBMCs from blood, taken 40 to 50 days after vaccination. The source of these receptors is a man aged 50 to 59 who received an inactivated influenza vaccine. Donor details come from another sample of the same person, matched by shared clones.

The chain recombines TRBV29-1 with TRBJ2-2; D is perhaps TRBD2 (5 bases). The CDR3 covers 11 residues. Germline values: CDR1 SQVTM, CDR2 ANQGSEA. Written as DNA, the CDR3 is TGCGCACTAGTGAACACCGGGGAGCTGTTTTTT. Translating it yields CALVNTGELFF.

The V and J genes are TRBV4-2 and TRBJ2-1; D is ambiguous. In germline, CDR1 is LGHNA, CDR2 YNFKEQ. CDR3 length equals 14 residues. V was shortened by 0 bases and J by 6 bases, with 9 bases between the two germline ends. The CDR3 sequence is CASSQDLKGNEQFF. The CDR3 DNA sequence: TGTGCCAGCAGCCAAGATCTTAAAGGCAATGAGCAGTTCTTC.

This clonotype occurred a few times. The CDR3 bases are TGTGCCAGCAGTTTCAGGGGAGCCTACAATGAGCAGTTCTTC. Residues: CASSFRGAYNEQFF. The J gene is TRBJ2-1, the V gene TRBV12-3 or TRBV12-4; the D gene is possibly TRBD1 (6 bases). CDR3 length: 14 amino acids. With 3 bases removed from V and 2 bases from J, the gap between germline ends came to 8 bases.

CDR3 loop: CASSQTSGGSGAADTQYF. CDR3 sequence (DNA): TGTGCCAGCAGCCAGACTAGCGGTGGGAGTGGAGCAGCCGATACGCAGTATTTT. This chain connects TRBV3-1 to TRBJ2-3; 9 bases align to TRBD2. The CDR3 loop spans 18 amino acids. V shed 3 bases and J 6 bases; nucleotides not matched to a gene: 16. CDR1 is LGHDT and CDR2 is YNNKEL in the germline V gene (reference sequence).

This clonotype was seen a few times. The rearrangement joins TRBV10-2 to TRBJ2-7; D is tentatively TRBD1 or TRBD2 (6 bases each). Germline V gives CDR1 WSHSY, CDR2 SAAADI. CDR3 length: 14 residues. The V and J ends lost 2 bases and 9 bases respectively, with 17 bases between them. The chain's CDR3 is CASSERGPLSGQYF. CDR3 DNA sequence: TGCGCCAGCAGTGAGCGGGGGCCCCTTTCTGGGCAGTACTTC.

This clonotype was found many times. This chain connects TRBV11-2 to TRBJ2-7, with D maybe TRBD2 (5 bases). Germline CDR1 and CDR2: SGHAT and FQNNGV. CDR3 length: 14 residues. The ends were cut back, 3 bases at V and 2 bases at J, with 11 bases in the middle. CDR3 protein: CASSFSTGTYEQYF. The CDR3 DNA follows: TGTGCCAGCAGCTTTTCGACGGGGACCTACGAGCAGTACTTC.

This clonotype has a handful of counts. The J gene is TRBJ1-3, the V gene TRBV10-3; weak D call: TRBD1 (6 bases). Trimming pared 0 bases from V and 3 bases from J, leaving 12 bases between. In germline, CDR1 is ENHRY, CDR2 SYGVKD. The CDR3 sequence is 16 residues long. The CDR3, as DNA: TGTGCCATCAGTGAGTCGGGGGGCGCAGGTGGAAACACCATATATTTT. Translating gives CAISESGGAGGNTIYF.

This chain joins TRBV4-3 and TRBJ2-7, with D uncertain. The V gene's germline CDR1 is LGHNA and CDR2 YSLEER. The CDR3 sequence is 14 residues long. Trimming pared 1 base from V and 3 bases from J, leaving 10 bases between. CDR3 coding DNA: TGCGCCAGCAGCCAAGGTGGCAGTGACTACGAGCAGTACTTC. Protein sequence: CASSQGGSDYEQYF.

In its sample, this clonotype was seen a few times. It may be a read error: a sequence one base away is much more abundant. Here the CDR3 reads CASSFASGANVLTF. The CDR3 DNA sequence: TGTGCCAGCAGTTTTGCCTCTGGGGCCAACGTCCTGACTTTC. The J gene is TRBJ2-6, the V gene TRBV12-3 or TRBV12-4; D is undetermined. Trimming stripped 3 bases from V and 0 bases from J, with 3 bases between. The CDR3 runs 14 residues.